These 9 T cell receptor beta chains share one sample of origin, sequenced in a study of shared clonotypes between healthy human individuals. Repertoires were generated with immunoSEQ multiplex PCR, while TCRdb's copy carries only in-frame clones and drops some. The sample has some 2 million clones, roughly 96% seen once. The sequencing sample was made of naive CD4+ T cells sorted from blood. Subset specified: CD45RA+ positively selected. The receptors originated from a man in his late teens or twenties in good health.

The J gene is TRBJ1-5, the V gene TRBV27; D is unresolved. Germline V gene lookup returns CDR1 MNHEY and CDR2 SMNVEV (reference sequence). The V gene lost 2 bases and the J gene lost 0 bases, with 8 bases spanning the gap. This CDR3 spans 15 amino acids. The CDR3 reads CASSLNTNSNQPQHF. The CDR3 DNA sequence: TGTGCCAGCAGTTTAAACACCAATAGCAATCAGCCCCAGCATTTT.

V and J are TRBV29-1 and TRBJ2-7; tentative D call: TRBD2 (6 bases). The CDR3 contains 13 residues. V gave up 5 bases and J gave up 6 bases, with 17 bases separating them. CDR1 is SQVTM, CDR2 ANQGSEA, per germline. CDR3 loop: CSVNRDFESEQYF. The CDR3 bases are TGCAGCGTTAACCGGGACTTCGAATCCGAGCAGTACTTC.

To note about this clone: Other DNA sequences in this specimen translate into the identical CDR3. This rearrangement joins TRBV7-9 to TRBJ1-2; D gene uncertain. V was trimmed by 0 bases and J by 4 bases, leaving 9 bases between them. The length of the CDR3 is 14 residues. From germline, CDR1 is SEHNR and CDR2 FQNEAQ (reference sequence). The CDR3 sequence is CASSLAGLSYGYTF. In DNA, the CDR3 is TGTGCCAGCAGCTTAGCCGGACTGAGCTATGGCTACACCTTC.

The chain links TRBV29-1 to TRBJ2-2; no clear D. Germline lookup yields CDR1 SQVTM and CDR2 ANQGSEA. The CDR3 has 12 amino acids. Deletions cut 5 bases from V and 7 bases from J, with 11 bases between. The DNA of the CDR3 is TGCAGCGTTCTTCCTAGGATCGGGGAGCTGTTTTTT. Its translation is CSVLPRIGELFF.

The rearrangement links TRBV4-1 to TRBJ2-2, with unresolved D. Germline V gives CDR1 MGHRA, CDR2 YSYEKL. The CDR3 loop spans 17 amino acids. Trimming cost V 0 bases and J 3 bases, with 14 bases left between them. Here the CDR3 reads CASSQDRPSFDTGELFF. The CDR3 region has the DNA TGCGCCAGCAGCCAAGATCGCCCGAGTTTTGACACCGGGGAGCTGTTTTTT.

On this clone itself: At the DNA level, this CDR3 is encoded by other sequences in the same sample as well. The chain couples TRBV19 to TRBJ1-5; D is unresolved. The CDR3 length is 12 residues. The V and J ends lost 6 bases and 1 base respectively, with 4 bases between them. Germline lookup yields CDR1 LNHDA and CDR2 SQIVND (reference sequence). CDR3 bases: TGTGCCAGTAGCAGAAGCAATCAGCCCCAGCATTTT. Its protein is CASSRSNQPQHF.

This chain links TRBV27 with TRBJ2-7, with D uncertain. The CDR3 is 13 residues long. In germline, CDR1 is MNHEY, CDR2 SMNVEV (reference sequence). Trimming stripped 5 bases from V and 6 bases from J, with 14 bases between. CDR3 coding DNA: TGTGCCAGCAGTAGTTCTAGTGCCGGCGAGCAGTACTTC. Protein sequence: CASSSSSAGEQYF.

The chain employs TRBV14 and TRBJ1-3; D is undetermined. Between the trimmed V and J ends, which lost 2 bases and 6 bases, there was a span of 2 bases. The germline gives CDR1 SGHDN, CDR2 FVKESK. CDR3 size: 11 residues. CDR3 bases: TGTGCCAGCAGCCAAATAAACACCATATATTTT. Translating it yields CASSQINTIYF.

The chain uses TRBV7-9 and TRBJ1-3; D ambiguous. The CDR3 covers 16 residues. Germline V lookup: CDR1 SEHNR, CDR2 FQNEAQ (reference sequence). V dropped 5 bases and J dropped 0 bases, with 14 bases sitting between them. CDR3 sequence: CASSPKLAFSGNTIYF. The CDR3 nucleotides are TGTGCCAGCAGCCCTAAACTAGCGTTCTCTGGAAACACCATATATTTT.